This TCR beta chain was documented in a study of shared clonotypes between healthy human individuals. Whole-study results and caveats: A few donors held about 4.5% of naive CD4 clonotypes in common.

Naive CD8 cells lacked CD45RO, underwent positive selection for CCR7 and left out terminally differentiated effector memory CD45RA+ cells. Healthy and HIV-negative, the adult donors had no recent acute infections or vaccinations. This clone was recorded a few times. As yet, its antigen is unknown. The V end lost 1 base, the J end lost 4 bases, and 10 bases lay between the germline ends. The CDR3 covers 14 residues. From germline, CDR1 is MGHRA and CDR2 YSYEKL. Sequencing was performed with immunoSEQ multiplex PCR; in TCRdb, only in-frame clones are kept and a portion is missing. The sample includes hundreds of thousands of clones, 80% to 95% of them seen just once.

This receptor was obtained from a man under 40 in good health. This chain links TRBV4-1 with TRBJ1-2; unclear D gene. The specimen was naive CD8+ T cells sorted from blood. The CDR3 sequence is CASSQAGVVYGYTF. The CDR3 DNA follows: TGCGCCAGCAGCCAAGCCGGGGTCGTCTATGGCTACACCTTC.